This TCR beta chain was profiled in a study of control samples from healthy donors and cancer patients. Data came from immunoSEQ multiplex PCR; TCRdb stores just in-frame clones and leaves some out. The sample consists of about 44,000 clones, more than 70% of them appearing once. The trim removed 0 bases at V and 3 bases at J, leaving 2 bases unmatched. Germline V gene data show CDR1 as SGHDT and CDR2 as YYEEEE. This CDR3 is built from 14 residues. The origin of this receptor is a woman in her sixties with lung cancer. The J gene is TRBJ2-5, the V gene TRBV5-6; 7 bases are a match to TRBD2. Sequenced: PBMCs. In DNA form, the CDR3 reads TGTGCCAGCAGCTTGGACCTAGCGGAAGAGACCCAGTACTTC. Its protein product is CASSLDLAEETQYF.